This T cell receptor beta chain was sequenced in a study of cytomegalovirus exposure and HLA in healthy donors. Study in general: An early release of data contained approximately 85 million unique TCRs, which came from HLA-typed donors. Study-wide findings and caveats: Productive status was seen about 87% or about 30% of the time for most TCR beta V segments in an earlier analysis.

In regard to this clone: Antigen unknown.

Healthy individuals who donated bone marrow served as the donors. Researchers ran the PCR with 60 Vbeta and 13 Jbeta primers. Measured with immunoSEQ multiplex PCR; TCRdb has only the in-frame clones, and not every one. The repertoire holds 60,000 to 95,000 clones, approximately 82% seen once, with about 19% in the top ten. V was clipped by 5 bases and J by 9 bases; unmatched bases: 10. This CDR3 has 16 residues. Germline assignment: CDR1 KGHSH and CDR2 LQKENI. This chain links TRBV18 with TRBJ1-6; 10 positions match TRBD1. Specimen: PBMCs. This sequence originates from a man between 70 and 80 years old in good health and CMV-seropositive. CDR3 sequence reads: CASSSLSRDRGSPLHF. In DNA, the CDR3 is TGTGCCAGCTCATCACTTAGTCGGGACAGGGGTTCACCCCTCCACTTT.